These 24 T cell receptor beta chains share one sample of origin, sequenced in a study of shared clonotypes between healthy human individuals. Repertoires were generated with immunoSEQ multiplex PCR, while TCRdb's copy carries only in-frame clones and drops some. The data show about 1.5 million clones, with about 98% seen just once and less than 0.55% held by the top ten. The specimen was naive CD4+ T cells sorted from blood. Subset of the sample: CD45RA+ positively selected. The origin of the receptors is a man aged 25 to 40 in good health.

This clone showed up just once. The chain carries TRBV9 and TRBJ2-7; 12 nucleotides align to TRBD2. The CDR3 has 19 residues. With V trimmed by 3 bases and J by 1 base, 14 bases remained unmatched. Per germline, CDR1 SGDLS and CDR2 YYNGEE. CDR3 nucleotide sequence: TGTGCCAGCAGCGCCTCGCCGCCCGGACTAGCGGGATTTTCCTACGAGCAGTACTTC. Translation: CASSASPPGLAGFSYEQYF.

The rearrangement links TRBV2 to TRBJ1-1, with a tentative D call TRBD1 (5 bases). Germline values: CDR1 SNHLY, CDR2 FYNNEI. The CDR3 spans 14 residues. Trimming pared 3 bases from V and 3 bases from J, leaving 11 bases between. CDR3 nucleotide sequence: TGTGCCAGCAGTGAGGAAGGGGCGGACACTGAAGCTTTCTTT. It translates to CASSEEGADTEAFF. Filled out from reference TRBV2 and TRBJ1-1, the complete variable domain reads EPEVTQTPSHQVTQMGQEVILRCVPISNHLYFYWYRQILGQKVEFLVSFYNNEISEKSEIFDDQFSVERPDGSNFTLKIRSTKLEDSAMYFCASSEEGADTEAFFGQGTRLTVV.

This clone was recorded once. The chain recombines TRBV6-5 with TRBJ2-2, with D possibly matching TRBD1 (6 bases). V lost 1 base, J lost 0 bases, and 6 bases lay in between. Germline-derived CDR1 and CDR2 are MNHEY and SVGAGI. The CDR3 has 15 amino acids. The CDR3 loop is CASSYWTANTGELFF. CDR3 coding DNA: TGTGCCAGCAGTTACTGGACAGCGAACACCGGGGAGCTGTTTTTT.

This chain uses TRBV27 with TRBJ1-2; no clear D gene. Per germline, CDR1 MNHEY and CDR2 SMNVEV (reference sequence). Trimming pared 4 bases from V and 5 bases from J, leaving 11 bases between. CDR3 length equals 13 residues. CDR3 region: CASSSYLFYGYTF. In DNA, the CDR3 is TGTGCCAGCAGTTCGTACCTTTTTTATGGCTACACCTTC.

The rearrangement joins TRBV29-1 to TRBJ2-1, with TRBD2 matching over 12 bases. The V gene's germline CDR1 is SQVTM and CDR2 ANQGSEA. V was pared by 7 bases and J by 8 bases, with 6 bases of the junction left unmatched. This CDR3 has 13 residues. The CDR3 here is CSARTSGNHEQFF. CDR3 coding DNA: TGCAGCGCACGGACTAGCGGGAATCATGAGCAGTTCTTC.

The chain combines TRBV5-6 with TRBJ1-1; no clear D gene. Germline CDR1 is SGHDT and CDR2 is YYEEEE. V was cut by 3 bases and J by 4 bases, with 7 bases left in between. The CDR3 spans 12 residues. The CDR3 sequence is CASSYFPTEAFF. The DNA for the CDR3 is TGTGCCAGCAGCTACTTTCCCACTGAAGCTTTCTTT.

The rearrangement uses TRBV4-3 and TRBJ2-1, with a tentative D call TRBD2 (6 bases). With 0 bases removed from V and 1 base from J, the gap between germline ends came to 16 bases. The germline CDR1 and CDR2 sequences are LGHNA and YSLEER. This CDR3 has 18 residues. The CDR3 region has the DNA TGCGCCAGCAGCCAAGATTTGACTAGTTCAATTTCCTACAATGAGCAGTTCTTC. Amino acids: CASSQDLTSSISYNEQFF.

This clone was counted a few times. The same CDR3 also results from other DNA sequences found in this sample. The genes are TRBV5-4 and TRBJ1-2; weak D call: TRBD1 (5 bases). The V gene lost 0 bases and the J gene lost 4 bases, with 7 bases spanning the gap. CDR1 is SGHNT, CDR2 YYREEE, per germline (reference sequence). This CDR3 has 13 residues. CDR3 in DNA: TGTGCCAGCAGCTTGGGAGGGACCTATGGCTACACCTTC. It codes for CASSLGGTYGYTF.

This clone is a singleton in its sample. The chain couples TRBV9 to TRBJ2-1; 12 bases are a match to TRBD1. The CDR3 spans 18 residues. The germline CDR1 and CDR2 sequences are SGDLS and YYNGEE. V shed 1 base, J shed 6 bases, and the junction held 11 bases outside the gene matches. The CDR3 protein is CASSVRPGTGGAANEQFF. The DNA of the CDR3 is TGTGCCAGCAGCGTACGTCCCGGGACAGGGGGCGCAGCCAATGAGCAGTTCTTC.

The chain is built from TRBV5-1 and TRBJ2-1; 12 nucleotides match TRBD2. Germline assignment: CDR1 SGHRS and CDR2 YFSETQ. V shed 3 bases and J 8 bases; nucleotides not matched to a gene: 3. The CDR3 has 14 amino acids. The CDR3 nucleotides are TGCGCCAGCAGCTCGACTAGCGGGAGCCATGAGCAGTTCTTC. It is translated as CASSSTSGSHEQFF. Combining the CDR3 with reference TRBV5-1 and TRBJ2-1 gives the whole variable domain KAGVTQTPRYLIKTRGQQVTLSCSPISGHRSVSWYQQTPGQGLQFLFEYFSETQRNKGNFPGRFSGRQFSNSRSEMNVSTLELGDSALYLCASSSTSGSHEQFFGPGTRLTVL.

A remark on this clone: The same CDR3 arises from other DNA sequences in this sample as well. V is TRBV5-5 and J is TRBJ1-4, with a weak D call TRBD1 (5 bases). CDR3 length: 14 amino acids. Trimming removed 1 base at V and 4 bases at J, with 8 bases between. Germline values: CDR1 SGHKS, CDR2 YYEKEE (reference sequence). The CDR3 DNA reads TGTGCCAGCAGCTTGATGGGACGTAATGAAAAACTGTTTTTT. It specifies CASSLMGRNEKLFF.

The chain combines TRBV7-7 with TRBJ2-6; possibly TRBD1 or TRBD2 for D (6 bases each). Germline assignment: CDR1 SSHAT and CDR2 FNYEAQ (reference sequence). The V and J ends lost 8 bases and 0 bases respectively, with 17 bases between them. The CDR3 is 17 residues long. CDR3 in amino acids: CASGRGWGASGANVLTF. The CDR3 DNA follows: TGTGCCAGCGGGCGGGGTTGGGGGGCCTCTGGGGCCAACGTCCTGACTTTC.

The chain uses TRBV10-3 and TRBJ1-3; 7 bases match TRBD1. Germline values: CDR1 ENHRY, CDR2 SYGVKD. This CDR3 region has 12 residues. J gave up 12 bases and V 5 bases, and 7 bases lay outside the gene matches. The CDR3 region is CAISSGTVDIYF. The CDR3 DNA reads TGTGCCATCAGTTCCGGGACAGTCGACATATATTTT.

V usage is TRBV27 and J usage is TRBJ2-5, with D possibly being TRBD2 (6 bases). The V end was cut by 2 bases, the J end by 2 bases, with 9 bases between. Germline CDR1 and CDR2: MNHEY and SMNVEV (reference sequence). This CDR3 is built from 14 residues. CDR3: CASSLAGSQETQYF. CDR3 in DNA: TGTGCCAGCAGTTTAGCGGGATCACAAGAGACCCAGTACTTC.

This clone has a single count. V and J are TRBV5-6 and TRBJ2-3, with unresolved D. Germline V gene sequence: CDR1 SGHDT, CDR2 YYEEEE. V shed 1 base and J shed 2 bases, with 14 bases lying between them. This CDR3 comprises 16 residues. CDR3 in DNA: TGTGCCAGCAGCTTGTTTCTGGCAGGCATCACAGATACGCAGTATTTT. This gives the protein CASSLFLAGITDTQYF.

The chain combines TRBV5-1 with TRBJ1-1; D remains ambiguous. There are 16 residues in the CDR3. V was cut by 3 bases and J by 3 bases, with 18 bases left in between. The germline V gene encodes CDR1 SGHRS and CDR2 YFSETQ. The chain's CDR3 is CASSSRWQLDHTEAFF. The DNA of the CDR3 is TGCGCCAGCAGCTCCCGTTGGCAGTTGGATCACACTGAAGCTTTCTTT. Complete variable domain (other parts from reference TRBV5-1 and TRBJ1-1): KAGVTQTPRYLIKTRGQQVTLSCSPISGHRSVSWYQQTPGQGLQFLFEYFSETQRNKGNFPGRFSGRQFSNSRSEMNVSTLELGDSALYLCASSSRWQLDHTEAFFGQGTRLTVV.

V and J are TRBV27 and TRBJ2-7; 14 bases map to TRBD2. Germline CDR1 and CDR2: MNHEY and SMNVEV (reference sequence). J lost 7 bases, V lost 5 bases, and 4 bases had no gene match. The CDR3 totals 14 residues. CDR3 DNA: TGTGCCAGCAGTAAGGGACTAGCGGGAGAGGAGCAGTACTTC. Translation: CASSKGLAGEEQYF.

The V and J genes are TRBV7-9 and TRBJ2-3, with 9 bases lining up with TRBD1. This CDR3 is built from 14 residues. CDR1 is SEHNR and CDR2 is FQNEAQ in the germline V gene (reference sequence). With V trimmed by 6 bases and J by 6 bases, 7 bases remained unmatched. DNA for the CDR3: TGTGCCAGCAGGACAGGGACAGGGCGGGATACGCAGTATTTT. This translates into CASRTGTGRDTQYF.

This chain uses TRBV2 with TRBJ1-4, with 9 positions matching TRBD1. Per germline, CDR1 SNHLY and CDR2 FYNNEI. CDR3 length: 15 residues. The V gene end was trimmed by 0 bases and the J gene end by 5 bases; junction bases not matched to a gene: 1. The CDR3 bases are TGTGCCAGCAGTGAAGCCGGGACAGGGAATGAAAAACTGTTTTTT. Amino acid sequence: CASSEAGTGNEKLFF.

The chain links TRBV11-3 to TRBJ1-2; no reliable D call. V lost 6 bases, J lost 6 bases, and 11 bases lay in between. The germline V gene has CDR1 SGHNT and CDR2 YENEEA. This CDR3 has 12 amino acids. CDR3 coding DNA: TGTGCCAGCAGTCGGGCTACGAATGGCTACACCTTC. Its translation is CASSRATNGYTF.

The CDR3 DNA is TGTGCCAGTAGTATAGATCGTAGCGGGAGGCTCCAGTACTTC. This encodes CASSIDRSGRLQYF. The chain recombines TRBV19 with TRBJ2-5, with TRBD2 identical over 10 bases. Germline V gene lookup returns CDR1 LNHDA and CDR2 SQIVND (reference sequence). CDR3 length: 14 amino acids. V gave up 0 bases and J gave up 10 bases; unmatched junction bases: 5.

V and J are TRBV5-4 and TRBJ2-5; no clear D gene. The germline CDR1 and CDR2 sequences are SGHNT and YYREEE (reference sequence). The CDR3 has 14 amino acids. Trimming cost V 3 bases and J 6 bases, with 15 bases left between them. This chain's CDR3 is CASSSRTPGQTQYF. In DNA form, the CDR3 reads TGTGCCAGCAGCTCCCGGACCCCGGGTCAGACCCAGTACTTC. The whole variable domain, remainder taken from reference TRBV5-4 and TRBJ2-5, is ETGVTQSPTHLIKTRGQQVTLRCSSQSGHNTVSWYQQALGQGPQFIFQYYREEENGRGNFPPRFSGLQFPNYSSELNVNALELDDSALYLCASSSRTPGQTQYFGPGTRLLVL.

J is TRBJ1-1 and V is TRBV6-5, with 8 bases identical to TRBD1. V shed 2 bases and J 11 bases; nucleotides not matched to a gene: 7. This CDR3 is 13 amino acids long. Germline values: CDR1 MNHEY, CDR2 SVGAGI. CDR3 DNA: TGTGCCAGCAGTTACCGGCCGGGACAGGACGCTTTCTTT. Its protein product is CASSYRPGQDAFF.

This clone was seen just once. The CDR3 is CASSFLRMNEQFF. DNA of the CDR3: TGTGCCAGCAGTTTCCTCAGGATGAATGAGCAGTTCTTC. The gene calls are TRBV27 and TRBJ2-1, with unresolved D. Germline V CDR1 and CDR2: MNHEY, SMNVEV (reference sequence). This CDR3 contains 13 residues. V was pared by 3 bases and J by 7 bases, with 10 bases between.